This T cell receptor (beta chain) was recovered during a study of a mutant IDH1 vaccine in newly diagnosed glioma. As for the study in general: The study started vaccination 4-6 weeks after radiotherapy alone, or with temozolomide cycles. Study-level findings and limits: Whatever changes occurred in top peripheral T cell clonotypes seemed unrelated to pseudoprogression.

This clone has just a few counts. As yet, its antigen is unknown. Indicated time point: week 35, safety follow-up. Every single dose of the vaccine, 300 ug of mutant IDH1 20-mer peptide, came with topical imiquimod. TCRdb's table, derived via immunoSEQ multiplex PCR, lists solely in-frame clones and lacks some. The sample yields about 46,000 clones, roughly 92% seen once. The V end lost 4 bases, the J end lost 0 bases, and 7 bases lay between the germline ends. CDR1 is SGHDT and CDR2 is YYEEEE in the germline V gene. This CDR3 has 13 amino acids. The V gene is TRBV5-6, the J gene TRBJ1-2, with D hard to call. This specimen consisted of PBMCs, obtained from a glioma patient whose treatment included an IDH1 peptide vaccine. The TCR sequence derives from a man aged 45-65 years with glioma. CDR3: CASSPQANYGYTF. The CDR3 nucleotides are TGTGCCAGCAGCCCCCAGGCTAACTATGGCTACACCTTC. The full variable domain, with the rest looked up from reference TRBV5-6 and TRBJ1-2, is DAGVTQSPTHLIKTRGQQVTLRCSPKSGHDTVSWYQQALGQGPQFIFQYYEEEERQRGNFPDRFSGHQFPNYSSELNVNALLLGDSALYLCASSPQANYGYTFGSGTRLTVV.